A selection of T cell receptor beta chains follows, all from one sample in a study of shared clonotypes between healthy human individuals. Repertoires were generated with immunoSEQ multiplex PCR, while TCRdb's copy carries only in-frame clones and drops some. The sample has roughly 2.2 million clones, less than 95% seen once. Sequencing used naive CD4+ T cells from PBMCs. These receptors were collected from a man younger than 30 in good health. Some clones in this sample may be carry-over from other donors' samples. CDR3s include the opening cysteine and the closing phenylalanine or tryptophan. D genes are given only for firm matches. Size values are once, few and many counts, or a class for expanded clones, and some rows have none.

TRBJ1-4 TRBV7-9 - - CASSSQGTEEKLFF TGTGCCAGCAGCTCTCAAGGGACCGAGGAAAAACTGTTTTTT
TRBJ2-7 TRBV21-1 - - CASSARTSNYEQYF TGTGCCAGCAGCGCTAGGACTAGCAACTACGAGCAGTACTTC
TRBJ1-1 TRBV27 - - CASSLSPGQSTKIYTEAFF TGTGCCAGCAGTTTATCTCCGGGCCAAAGCACCAAAATTTACACTGAAGCTTTCTTT
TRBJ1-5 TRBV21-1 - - CASSKGAQDNQPQHF TGTGCCAGCAGCAAAGGAGCACAGGACAATCAGCCCCAGCATTTT
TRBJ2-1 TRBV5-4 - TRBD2 CASSLPLAGGAEQFF TGTGCCAGCAGCCTCCCCTTAGCGGGAGGGGCTGAGCAGTTCTTC
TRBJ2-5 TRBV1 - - CTSSEDSPGEQYF TGCACCAGCAGCGAGGACTCCCCAGGAGAGCAGTACTTC
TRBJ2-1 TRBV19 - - CASRGHPNEQFF TGTGCCAGTAGGGGACACCCTAATGAGCAGTTCTTC
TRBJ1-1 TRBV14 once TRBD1 CASSKQGIGTEAFF TGTGCCAGCAGTAAACAGGGGATAGGAACTGAAGCTTTCTTT
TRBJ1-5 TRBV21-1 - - CASSKVIYSNQPQHF TGTGCCAGCAGCAAAGTGATATATAGCAATCAGCCCCAGCATTTT
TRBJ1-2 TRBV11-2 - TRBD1 CASSLGQGNYGYTF TGTGCCAGCAGCTTAGGACAGGGCAACTATGGCTACACCTTC
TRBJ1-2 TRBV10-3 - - CAISEHSTINYGYTF TGTGCCATCAGTGAGCACAGTACAATTAACTATGGCTACACCTTC
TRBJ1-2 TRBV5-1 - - CASSLDPSGGYTF TGCGCCAGCAGCCTTGACCCCTCCGGAGGCTACACCTTC
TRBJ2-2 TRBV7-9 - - CASSLAVGTGELFF TGTGCCAGCAGCTTAGCCGTGGGGACCGGGGAGCTGTTTTTT
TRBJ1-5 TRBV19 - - CASSIDRYGNQPQHF TGTGCCAGTAGTATAGACAGGTATGGCAATCAGCCCCAGCATTTT
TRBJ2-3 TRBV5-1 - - CASSLALVWEGTDTQYF TGCGCCAGCAGCTTGGCTTTAGTGTGGGAAGGCACAGATACGCAGTATTTT
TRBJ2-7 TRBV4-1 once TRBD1 CASSLGQGTYEQYF TGCGCCAGCAGCCTGGGACAGGGGACCTACGAGCAGTACTTC
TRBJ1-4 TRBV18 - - CASSPSPEATNEKLFF TGTGCCAGCTCACCGTCTCCGGAGGCGACTAATGAAAAACTGTTTTTT
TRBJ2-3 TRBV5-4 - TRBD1 CAGSQGAGPYTDTQYF TGTGCCGGATCACAGGGGGCAGGTCCGTACACAGATACGCAGTATTTT
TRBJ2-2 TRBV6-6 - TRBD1 CASSYTTGVTGELFF TGTGCCAGCAGTTACACGACAGGGGTCACCGGGGAGCTGTTTTTT
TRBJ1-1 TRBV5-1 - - CASSLSGNRVNTEAFF TGCGCCAGCAGCTTGTCCGGAAACAGGGTGAACACTGAAGCTTTCTTT
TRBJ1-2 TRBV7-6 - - CASSSLGGDYGYTF TGTGCCAGCAGCTCGCTGGGGGGGGACTATGGCTACACCTTC
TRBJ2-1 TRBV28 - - CASSTLLGLNEQFF TGTGCCAGCAGCACTTTGTTGGGGTTAAATGAGCAGTTCTTC
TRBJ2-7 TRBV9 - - CASSVEAHSYEQYF TGTGCCAGCAGCGTAGAGGCTCACTCCTACGAGCAGTACTTC
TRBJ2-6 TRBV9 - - CASKSSGANVLTF TGTGCCAGCAAATCATCCGGGGCCAACGTCCTGACTTTC
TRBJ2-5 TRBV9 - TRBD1 CASSPGQQKETQYF TGTGCCAGCAGCCCGGGACAGCAAAAAGAGACCCAGTACTTC
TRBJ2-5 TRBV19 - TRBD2 CASSKAPVGLAGVWETQYF TGTGCCAGTAGTAAGGCCCCCGTGGGACTAGCGGGAGTATGGGAGACCCAGTACTTC
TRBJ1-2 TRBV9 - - CASSDTGSYGYTF TGTGCCAGCAGCGATACAGGGTCCTATGGCTACACCTTC
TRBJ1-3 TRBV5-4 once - CASSSAPGQGNTIYF TGTGCCAGCAGCTCCGCCCCGGGGCAGGGAAACACCATATATTTT
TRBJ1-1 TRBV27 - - CASSLRGNTEAFF TGTGCCAGCAGTTTAAGAGGGAACACTGAAGCTTTCTTT
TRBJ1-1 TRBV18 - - CASSPRAENTEAFF TGTGCCAGCTCACCAAGGGCGGAGAACACTGAAGCTTTCTTT
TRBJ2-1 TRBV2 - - CASSEIPGDEQFF TGTGCCAGCAGTGAAATACCTGGGGATGAGCAGTTCTTC
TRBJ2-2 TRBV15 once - CATSSRTITGELFF TGTGCCACCAGCAGCAGGACCATCACCGGGGAGCTGTTTTTT
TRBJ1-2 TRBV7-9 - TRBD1 CASSQTGTYGEGYTF TGTGCCAGCAGCCAGACAGGGACCTATGGGGAAGGCTACACCTTC
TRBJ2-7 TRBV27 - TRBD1 CASSRRQGATNEQYF TGTGCCAGCAGTCGTAGACAGGGGGCTACAAACGAGCAGTACTTC
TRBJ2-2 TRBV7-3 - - CASSLQGSGELFF TGTGCCAGCAGCTTACAGGGGTCCGGGGAGCTGTTTTTT
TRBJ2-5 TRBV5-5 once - CASSLGRGIGVETQYF TGTGCCAGCAGCCTCGGGCGGGGTATAGGGGTAGAGACCCAGTACTTC
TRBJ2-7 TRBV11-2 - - CASSRPGYSEQYF TGTGCCAGCAGCCGACCGGGGTATAGCGAGCAGTACTTC
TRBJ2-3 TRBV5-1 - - CASSLGSRTDTQYF TGCGCCAGCAGCTTGGGGTCCCGCACAGATACGCAGTATTTT
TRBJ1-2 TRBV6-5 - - CASSTGFRYTF TGTGCCAGCAGTACAGGGTTTCGCTACACCTTC
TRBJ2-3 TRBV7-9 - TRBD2 CASSPIGLAGADTQYF TGTGCCAGCAGCCCCATTGGACTAGCGGGAGCAGATACGCAGTATTTT
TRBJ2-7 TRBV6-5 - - CASKGRTYEQYF TGTGCCAGCAAAGGACGGACCTACGAGCAGTACTTC
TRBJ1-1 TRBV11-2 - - CASSSNPGRMGAFF TGTGCCAGCAGCTCAAACCCTGGGAGAATGGGAGCTTTCTTT
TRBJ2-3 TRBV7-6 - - CASSPRGGPYTDTQYF TGTGCCAGCAGCCCCCGGGGAGGTCCGTACACAGATACGCAGTATTTT